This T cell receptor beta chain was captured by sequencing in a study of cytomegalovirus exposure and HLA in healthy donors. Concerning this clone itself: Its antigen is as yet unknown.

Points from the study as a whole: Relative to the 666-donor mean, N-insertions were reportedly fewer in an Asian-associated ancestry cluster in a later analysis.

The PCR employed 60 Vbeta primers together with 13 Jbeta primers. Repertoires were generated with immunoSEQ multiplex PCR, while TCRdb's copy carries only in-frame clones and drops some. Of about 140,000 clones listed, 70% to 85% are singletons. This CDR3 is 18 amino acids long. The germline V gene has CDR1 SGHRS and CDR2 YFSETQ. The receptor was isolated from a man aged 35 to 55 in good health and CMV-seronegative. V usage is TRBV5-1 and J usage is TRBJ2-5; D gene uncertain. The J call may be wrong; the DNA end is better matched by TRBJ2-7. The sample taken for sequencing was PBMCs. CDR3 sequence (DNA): TGCGCCAGCAGCTTATTCCCCCCCAACCTAGGAGTCATCTACGAGCAGTACTTC. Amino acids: CASSLFPPNLGVIYEQYF.